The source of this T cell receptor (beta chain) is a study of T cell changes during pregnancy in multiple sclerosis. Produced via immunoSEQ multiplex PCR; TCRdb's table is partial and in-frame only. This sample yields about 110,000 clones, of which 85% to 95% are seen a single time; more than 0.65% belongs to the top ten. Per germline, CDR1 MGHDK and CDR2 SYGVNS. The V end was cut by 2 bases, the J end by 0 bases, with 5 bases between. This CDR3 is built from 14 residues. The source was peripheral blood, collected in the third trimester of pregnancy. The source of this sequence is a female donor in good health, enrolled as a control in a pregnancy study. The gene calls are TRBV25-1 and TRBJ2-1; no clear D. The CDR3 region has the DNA TGTGCCAGCAGTGAACGAGTCTCCTACAATGAGCAGTTCTTC. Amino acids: CASSERVSYNEQFF.